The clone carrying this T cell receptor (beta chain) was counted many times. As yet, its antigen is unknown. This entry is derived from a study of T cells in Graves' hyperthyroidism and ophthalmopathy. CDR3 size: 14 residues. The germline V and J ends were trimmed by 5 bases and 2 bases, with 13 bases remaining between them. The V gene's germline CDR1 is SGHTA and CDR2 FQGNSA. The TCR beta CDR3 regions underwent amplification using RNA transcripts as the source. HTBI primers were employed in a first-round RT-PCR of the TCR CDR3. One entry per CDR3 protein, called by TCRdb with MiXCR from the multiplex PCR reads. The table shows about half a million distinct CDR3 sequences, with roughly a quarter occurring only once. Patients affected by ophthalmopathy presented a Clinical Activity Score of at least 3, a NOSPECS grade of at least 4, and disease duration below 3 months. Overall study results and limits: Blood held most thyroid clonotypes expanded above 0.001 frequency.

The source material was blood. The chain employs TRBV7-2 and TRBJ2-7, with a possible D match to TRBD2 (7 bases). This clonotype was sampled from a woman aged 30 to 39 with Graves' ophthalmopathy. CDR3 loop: CASSRGGLPYEQYF. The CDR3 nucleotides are TGTGCCAGCAGCCGCGGGGGCCTACCCTACGAGCAGTACTTC.